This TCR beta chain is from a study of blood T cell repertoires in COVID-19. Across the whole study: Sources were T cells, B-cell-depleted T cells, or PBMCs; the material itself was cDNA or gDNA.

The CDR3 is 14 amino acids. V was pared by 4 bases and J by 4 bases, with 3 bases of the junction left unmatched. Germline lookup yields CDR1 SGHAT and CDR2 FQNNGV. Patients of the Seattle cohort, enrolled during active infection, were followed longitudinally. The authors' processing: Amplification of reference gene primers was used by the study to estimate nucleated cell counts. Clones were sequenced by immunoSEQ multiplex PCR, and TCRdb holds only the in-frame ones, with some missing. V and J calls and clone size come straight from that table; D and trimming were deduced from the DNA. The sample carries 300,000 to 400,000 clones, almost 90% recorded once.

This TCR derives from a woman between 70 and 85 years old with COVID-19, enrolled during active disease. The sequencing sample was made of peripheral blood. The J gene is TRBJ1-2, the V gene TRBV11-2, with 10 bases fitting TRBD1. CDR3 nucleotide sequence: TGTGCCAGCAGCTCGACAGGGGGCGTCTATGGCTACACCTTC. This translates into CASSSTGGVYGYTF.